The next 8 T cell receptor beta chains were all read from a single sample in a study of cytotoxic CD8 clonotypes in ibrutinib-treated CLL. Assay used: immunoSEQ multiplex PCR; TCRdb lists only in-frame clones, some missing. The table lists some 93,000 clones, 70% to 80% of them singletons. Sequenced here: PBMCs, sampled after 12 months of ibrutinib treatment. These TCRs come from a human donor with chronic lymphocytic leukemia.

V usage is TRBV5-4 and J usage is TRBJ2-3; 15 bases agree with TRBD2. This CDR3 is built from 17 residues. Germline CDR1 is SGHNT and CDR2 is YYREEE (reference sequence). After removal of 3 bases from V and 7 bases from J, the junction contained 9 bases not matched to a gene. This CDR3 reads CASSSRTSGGAPYTQYF. In nucleotides, the CDR3 is TGTGCCAGCAGCTCTCGGACTAGCGGGGGGGCCCCATATACGCAGTATTTT.

The J gene is TRBJ1-2, the V gene TRBV18; D gene uncertain. The CDR3 has 14 residues. Trimming cost V 3 bases and J 3 bases, with 11 bases left between them. Germline CDR1 reads KGHSH; CDR2 reads LQKENI. The CDR3 region is CASSPSAGDYGYTF. CDR3 coding DNA: TGTGCCAGCTCACCGTCGGCCGGGGACTATGGCTACACCTTC.

CDR3 DNA sequence: TGTGCCAGCAGCCTCGGACAGTTCAATGAGCAGTTCTTC. The encoded protein is CASSLGQFNEQFF. The chain joins TRBV7-9 to TRBJ2-1; a possible D gene is TRBD1 (6 bases). V was shortened by 5 bases and J by 6 bases, with 11 bases between the two germline ends. This CDR3 contains 13 residues. Germline assignment: CDR1 SEHNR and CDR2 FQNEAQ (reference sequence). Based on the CDR3 plus reference TRBV7-9 and TRBJ2-1, the full variable domain is DTGVSQNPRHKITKRGQNVTFRCDPISEHNRLYWYRQTLGQGPEFLTYFQNEAQLEKSRLLSDRFSAERPKGSFSTLEIQRTEQGDSAMYLCASSLGQFNEQFFGPGTRLTVL.

The J gene is TRBJ2-5, the V gene TRBV5-1; D is perhaps TRBD1 or TRBD2 (6 bases each). This CDR3 comprises 14 residues. The germline CDR1 and CDR2 sequences are SGHRS and YFSETQ. The ends were cut back, 5 bases at V and 4 bases at J, with 15 bases in the middle. The CDR3 DNA reads as TGCGCCAGCAGTCCGGGGGCGCAGGGAGAGACCCAGTACTTC. Translated, it gives CASSPGAQGETQYF. Supplemented by reference TRBV5-1 and TRBJ2-5, the full variable domain reads KAGVTQTPRYLIKTRGQQVTLSCSPISGHRSVSWYQQTPGQGLQFLFEYFSETQRNKGNFPGRFSGRQFSNSRSEMNVSTLELGDSALYLCASSPGAQGETQYFGPGTRLLVL.

This clone appeared a few times. This chain joins TRBV28 and TRBJ1-2; 9 nucleotides match TRBD1. The germline CDR1 and CDR2 sequences are MDHEN and SYDVKM. V lost 6 bases to trimming and J lost 8 bases; unmatched junction nucleotides: 10. The CDR3 is 14 amino acids. This chain's CDR3 is CASSHIGTGSGYTF. In DNA, the CDR3 is TGTGCCAGCAGCCATATAGGGACAGGGTCCGGCTACACCTTC.

The chain carries TRBV5-1 and TRBJ2-7, with 7 bases that match TRBD1. Germline CDR1 and CDR2: SGHRS and YFSETQ. This CDR3 spans 13 amino acids. V shed 4 bases, J shed 3 bases, and the junction held 4 bases outside the gene matches. This CDR3 reads CASSTWTGYEQYF. In DNA form, the CDR3 reads TGCGCCAGCAGCACCTGGACAGGCTACGAGCAGTACTTC.

CDR3 nucleotide sequence: TGTGCCAGCAGTGAAGCGCTGGGGTCAATCAGGGCCCAGCATTTT. Translation gives CASSEALGSIRAQHF. The chain is built from TRBV6-1 and TRBJ1-5; D is possibly TRBD1 (5 bases). CDR1 and CDR2 from the germline V gene are MNHNS and SASEGT. Trimming pared 0 bases from V and 11 bases from J, leaving 17 bases between. This CDR3 contains 15 residues.

This clone has a single count. The chain couples TRBV6-5 to TRBJ1-2, with a possible D match to TRBD1 (6 bases). V lost 6 bases, J lost 3 bases, and 11 bases lay in between. CDR3 length: 13 residues. Germline values: CDR1 MNHEY, CDR2 SVGAGI. CDR3 protein: CASRRGQYYGYTF. CDR3 sequence (DNA): TGTGCCAGCAGACGCGGACAGTACTATGGCTACACCTTC.